Below, 10 T cell receptor beta chains from the same sample are listed, as sequenced in a study of regulatory T cells in long-lasting Graves disease. Combining iRepertoire HTBI primers with Arm-PCR of CDR3 regions, the authors built TCR beta libraries. MiXCR was run by TCRdb on the multiplex PCR reads, yielding one entry per CDR3 protein. The repertoire consists of 500,000 or so distinct CDR3 sequences, with more than 15% occurring once and the leading ten covering 25%. Noted time point: newly diagnosed GD, antithyroid drugs for less than 3 months. After RNA was extracted from PBMCs, the TCR library was made from it. The sample was also reused in another study, on T cells in Graves' hyperthyroidism and ophthalmopathy.

Material: peripheral blood mononuclear cells (PBMCs), obtained at new diagnosis, from a patient treated with antithyroid drugs. The receptors stem from a woman aged 35-65 years with Graves disease.

This clonotype has a handful of counts. J is TRBJ1-1 and V is TRBV4-1; D uncertain. The CDR3 totals 13 residues. V lost 4 bases to trimming and J lost 3 bases, with 9 bases between them. Germline V lookup: CDR1 MGHRA, CDR2 YSYEKL. The CDR3 here is CASSRYQYTEAFF. The CDR3 nucleotides are TGCGCCAGCAGCCGGTACCAGTACACTGAAGCTTTCTTT.

In this sample, this clonotype turned up many times. V usage is TRBV5-1 and J usage is TRBJ2-5; 13 bases match TRBD2. The J segment lost 1 base and the V segment lost 1 base, leaving 4 bases of the junction unmatched. There are 17 residues in the CDR3. In germline, CDR1 is SGHRS, CDR2 YFSETQ. The CDR3 reads CASSLSGLAGSQETQYF. In nucleotides, the CDR3 is TGCGCCAGCAGCTTGTCGGGACTAGCGGGGAGCCAAGAGACCCAGTACTTC.

This clonotype occurred many times. This rearrangement joins TRBV12-3 or TRBV12-4 to TRBJ2-1; 10 positions match TRBD2. This CDR3 is built from 12 residues. The trim removed 6 bases at V and 10 bases at J, leaving 3 bases unmatched. The CDR3 sequence is CASRSGLAEQFF. The CDR3 DNA reads as TGTGCCAGCAGATCGGGACTAGCGGAGCAGTTCTTC.

The rearrangement joins TRBV5-4 to TRBJ2-1, with 8 bases matching TRBD1. The CDR3 runs to 15 residues. The germline CDR1 and CDR2 sequences are SGHNT and YYREEE (reference sequence). V dropped 6 bases and J dropped 3; count of bases not matched to a gene: 8. In DNA form, the CDR3 reads TGTGCCAGCATTAATGACAGGGGTCTCTACAATGAGCAGTTCTTC. Translating gives CASINDRGLYNEQFF.

Remarks on this clonotype: This may stem from a read error, because a much larger clone lies one nucleotide away. Because the CDR3 is missing its conserved closing phenylalanine or tryptophan, this is likely a read error. The genes are TRBV14 and TRBJ2-1; no clear D gene. The CDR3 extends over 13 amino acids. V shed 3 bases and J shed 7 bases, with 10 bases lying between them. CDR1 SGHDN and CDR2 FVKESK come from the germline V gene. DNA for the CDR3: TGTGCCAGCAGCCACGGACCGAGTAATGAGCAGTTCTCC. It encodes CASSHGPSNEQFS.

About this clonotype: One junction end does not reproduce the germline sequence, and a read error may be involved. V is TRBV2 and J is TRBJ2-1, with 12 bases fitting TRBD2. The CDR3 runs 16 residues. Germline V gives CDR1 SNHLY, CDR2 FYNNEI. CDR3 residues: CASSESALAGGNEQFF. Written as DNA, the CDR3 is TGCGCCAGCAGTGAGTCGGCCCTAGCGGGGGGGAATGAGCAGTTCTTC. Drawing the rest from reference TRBV2 and TRBJ2-1, the complete variable domain is EPEVTQTPSHQVTQMGQEVILRCVPISNHLYFYWYRQILGQKVEFLVSFYNNEISEKSEIFDDQFSVERPDGSNFTLKIRSTKLEDSAMYFCASSESALAGGNEQFFGPGTRLTVL.

There are a few counts of this clonotype. The rearrangement joins TRBV2 to TRBJ2-2, with 9 bases fitting TRBD1. Germline values: CDR1 SNHLY, CDR2 FYNNEI. Trimming removed 7 bases from V and 1 base from J; junction bases left unmatched: 7. The CDR3 has 16 residues. In DNA, the CDR3 is TGTGCCAGCACCAAAGCGGGACAGGGGAACACCGGGGAGCTGTTTTTT. Protein sequence: CASTKAGQGNTGELFF.

The chain has TRBV2 and TRBJ1-1; the D is unclear. Germline CDR1 is SNHLY and CDR2 is FYNNEI. CDR3 length: 14 residues. Trimming removed 2 bases from V and 0 bases from J, with 7 bases in between. CDR3 in DNA: TGTGCCAGCAGTGAATGGAGCATGAACACTGAAGCTTTCTTT. Protein sequence: CASSEWSMNTEAFF.

This clonotype was recorded a few times. The V and J genes are TRBV20-1 and TRBJ1-2, with D unresolved. Trimming took 2 bases from V and 5 from J, leaving 15 bases between them. The CDR3 consists of 14 residues. Germline values: CDR1 DFQATT, CDR2 SNEGSKA (reference sequence). CDR3 coding DNA: TGCAGTGCTAGAAACTCGGGAAATCTTTATGGCTACACCTTC. This codes for CSARNSGNLYGYTF.

This clonotype was counted between two and nine times. V usage is TRBV9 and J usage is TRBJ1-2; 7 positions agree with TRBD1. Germline V gives CDR1 SGDLS, CDR2 YYNGEE. This CDR3 spans 15 amino acids. Trimming took 4 bases from V and 5 from J; bases not matched to a gene: 11. CDR3: CASSPGRGQWYGYTF. In DNA, the CDR3 is TGTGCCAGCAGCCCAGGGAGGGGGCAATGGTATGGCTACACCTTC.